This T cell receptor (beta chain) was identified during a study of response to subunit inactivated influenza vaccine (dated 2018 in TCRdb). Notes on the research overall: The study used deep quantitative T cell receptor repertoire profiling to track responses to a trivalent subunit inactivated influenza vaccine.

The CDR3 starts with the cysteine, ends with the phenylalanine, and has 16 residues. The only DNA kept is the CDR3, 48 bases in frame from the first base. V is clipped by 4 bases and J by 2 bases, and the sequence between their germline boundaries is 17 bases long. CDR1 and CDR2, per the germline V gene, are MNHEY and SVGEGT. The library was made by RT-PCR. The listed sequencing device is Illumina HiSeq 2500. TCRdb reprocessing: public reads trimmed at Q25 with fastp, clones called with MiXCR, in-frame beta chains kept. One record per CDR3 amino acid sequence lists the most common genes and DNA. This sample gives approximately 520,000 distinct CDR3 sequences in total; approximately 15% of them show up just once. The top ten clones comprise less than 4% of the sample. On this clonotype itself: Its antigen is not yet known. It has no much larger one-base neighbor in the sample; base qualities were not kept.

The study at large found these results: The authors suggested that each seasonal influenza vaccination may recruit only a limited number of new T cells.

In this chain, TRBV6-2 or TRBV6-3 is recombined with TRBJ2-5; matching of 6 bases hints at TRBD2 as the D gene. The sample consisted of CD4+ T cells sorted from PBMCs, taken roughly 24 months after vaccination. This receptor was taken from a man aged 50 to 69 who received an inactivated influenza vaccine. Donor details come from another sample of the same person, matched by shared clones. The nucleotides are TGTGCCAGCAGTTCCCCTCGTGGAGGGTTTCAAGAGACCCAGTACTTC. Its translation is CASSSPRGGFQETQYF.